Shown below are 10 T cell receptor beta chains from a single sample sequenced in a study of OX40 agonist ivuxolimab in advanced cancers. The protocol was immunoSEQ multiplex PCR, while the TCRdb copy is restricted to in-frame clones and leaves out a portion. The sample contains roughly 110,000 clones, approximately 90% of which appear only once. This specimen consisted of CD4+ or CD8+ T cells sorted from blood, obtained in a trial of the OX40 agonist ivuxolimab. These receptors were taken from an adult with an advanced solid tumor such as melanoma, head and neck, liver or kidney cancer.

The chain joins TRBV19 to TRBJ1-6; D is perhaps TRBD1 (5 bases). The germline CDR1 and CDR2 sequences are LNHDA and SQIVND (reference sequence). The CDR3 has 18 amino acids. V was shortened by 5 bases and J by 0 bases, with 17 bases between the two germline ends. In DNA, the CDR3 is TGTGCCAGTAGTTCCGGGACGGGCAGGAGCTCCTATAATTCACCCCTCCACTTT. The encoded protein is CASSSGTGRSSYNSPLHF.

V usage is TRBV5-4 and J usage is TRBJ2-3; D may match TRBD1 or TRBD2 (5 bases each). V lost 4 bases, J lost 2 bases, and 14 bases lay in between. CDR3 length equals 15 residues. Germline assignment: CDR1 SGHNT and CDR2 YYREEE (reference sequence). CDR3 region: CASSQTGTPTDTQYF. CDR3 nucleotides: TGTGCCAGCAGCCAGACCGGGACCCCCACAGATACGCAGTATTTT.

The rearrangement joins TRBV28 to TRBJ1-3; D ambiguous. There are 15 residues in the CDR3. The germline gives CDR1 MDHEN, CDR2 SYDVKM. V shed 3 bases and J shed 7 bases, with 16 bases lying between them. Written as DNA, the CDR3 is TGTGCCAGCAGTTTTGGTCGTGCCCAAGGGAACACCATATATTTT. Residues: CASSFGRAQGNTIYF.

The chain has TRBV7-9 and TRBJ1-3; 7 bases align to TRBD1. Germline V gives CDR1 SEHNR, CDR2 FQNEAQ (reference sequence). The CDR3 loop spans 16 amino acids. V shed 5 bases, J shed 0 bases, and the junction held 7 bases outside the gene matches. The CDR3 DNA sequence: TGTGCCAGCAGCCCCAGGGGGGGAGACTCTGGAAACACCATATATTTT. The encoded protein is CASSPRGGDSGNTIYF.

J is TRBJ1-2 and V is TRBV4-2; 7 bases are a match to TRBD1. This CDR3 is 13 amino acids long. Losses at the gene ends were 6 bases for V and 8 bases for J; bases not matched to a gene: 9. Germline CDR1 reads LGHNA; CDR2 reads YNFKEQ. CDR3 nucleotides: TGTGCCAGCAGAAATGACAGGGTGGGCGGCTACACCTTC. Residues: CASRNDRVGGYTF.

V usage is TRBV28 and J usage is TRBJ1-5; 7 bases fit TRBD1. CDR1 and CDR2 (germline): MDHEN, SYDVKM. The V segment lost 3 bases and the J segment 9 bases; nucleotides outside the gene matches: 8. The CDR3 consists of 14 residues. The CDR3: CASSFSGGGRPQHF. The CDR3 DNA sequence: TGTGCCAGCAGTTTCTCAGGGGGAGGTAGGCCCCAGCATTTT.

The chain joins TRBV7-9 to TRBJ2-7; D remains ambiguous. Germline V gene data show CDR1 as SEHNR and CDR2 as FQNEAQ (reference sequence). The CDR3 loop spans 10 amino acids. Trimming took off 5 bases at V and 3 bases at J, with 2 bases between the two ends. CDR3 coding DNA: TGTGCCAGCAGCAACTACGAGCAGTACTTC. Protein sequence: CASSNYEQYF.

The J gene is TRBJ1-5, the V gene TRBV27, with D possibly matching TRBD1 (6 bases). This CDR3 has 16 amino acids. Germline V gives CDR1 MNHEY, CDR2 SMNVEV (reference sequence). Trimming took 5 bases from V and 10 from J, leaving 24 bases between them. The CDR3 DNA follows: TGTGCCAGCAGTCCCGAAATGACAGGCTGGGGTCATCCCCAGCATTTT. It codes for CASSPEMTGWGHPQHF.

This chain links TRBV11-1 with TRBJ1-1; D remains ambiguous. Germline V gene sequence: CDR1 SGHAT, CDR2 FQDESV (reference sequence). This CDR3 has 15 residues. V was cut by 6 bases and J by 0 bases, with 14 bases left in between. The CDR3 DNA sequence: TGTGCCAGCAGTCAGGCGAACGGAATGAACACTGAAGCTTTCTTT. Amino acid sequence: CASSQANGMNTEAFF. Full variable domain (outside the CDR3, taken from reference TRBV11-1 and TRBJ1-1): EAEVAQSPRYKITEKSQAVAFWCDPISGHATLYWYRQILGQGPELLVQFQDESVVDDSQLPKDRFSAERLKGVDSTLKIQPAELGDSAMYLCASSQANGMNTEAFFGQGTRLTVV.

The chain has TRBV18 and TRBJ2-7; D is unclear. The V and J ends lost 3 bases and 6 bases respectively, with 27 bases between them. Germline assignment: CDR1 KGHSH and CDR2 LQKENI. This CDR3 has 18 amino acids. CDR3 sequence (DNA): TGTGCCAGCTCACCCCTCGGACCTCTGGTAAGGGAAACGGGCGAGCAGTACTTC. Translating gives CASSPLGPLVRETGEQYF.